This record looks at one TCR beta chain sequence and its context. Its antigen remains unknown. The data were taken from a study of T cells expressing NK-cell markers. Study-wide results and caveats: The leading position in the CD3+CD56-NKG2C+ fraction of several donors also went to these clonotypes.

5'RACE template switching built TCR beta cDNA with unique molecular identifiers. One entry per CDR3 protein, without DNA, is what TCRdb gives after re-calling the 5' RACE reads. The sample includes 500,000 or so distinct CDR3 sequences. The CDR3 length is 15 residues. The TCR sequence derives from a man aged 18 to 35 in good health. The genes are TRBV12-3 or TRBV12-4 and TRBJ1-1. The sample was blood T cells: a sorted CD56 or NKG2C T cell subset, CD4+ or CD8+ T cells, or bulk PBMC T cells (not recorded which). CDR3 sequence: CASSFRGTANTEAFF.